One and the same sample provided the 32 T cell receptor beta chains below, sequenced in a study of blood T cell repertoires in COVID-19 (dated by TCRdb to about 2020). Receptor amplification or capture employed the immunoSEQ multiplex PCR assay. In TCRdb, the immuneACCESS table is reduced to in-frame sequences with V and J assigned. These tables do not hold every clone; where another copy was compared, an unresolved V gene accounts for under half, and the others remain unexplained. Within this sample are about 170,000 clones, with approximately 85% of them counted one time only. Roughly 1.2% of the sample lies in the top ten. Material: peripheral blood. These receptors all come from a man aged 55 to 70 who had recovered from COVID-19.

The gene calls are TRBV7-3 and TRBJ2-1; 7 bases are a match to TRBD2. CDR1 and CDR2 (germline): SGHTA, FQGTGA. Trimming at V came to 2 bases and at J to 12 bases, leaving 7 bases not matched to a gene. CDR3 size: 13 residues. CDR3 residues: CASSLRESGVQFF. CDR3 nucleotide sequence: TGTGCCAGCAGCTTACGGGAGAGCGGGGTGCAGTTCTTC.

V usage is TRBV18 and J usage is TRBJ1-3; D is ambiguous. Looked up from germline, CDR1 is KGHSH and CDR2 is LQKENI. CDR3 length equals 17 residues. Deletions cut 1 base from V and 4 bases from J, with 17 bases between. CDR3 loop: CASSPQTGTAAGNTIYF. The CDR3 nucleotides are TGTGCCAGCTCACCACAGACTGGCACGGCAGCCGGAAACACCATATATTTT.

V usage is TRBV12-3 or TRBV12-4 and J usage is TRBJ1-1; D unresolved. The V end lost 1 base, the J end lost 2 bases, and 5 bases lay between the germline ends. The CDR3 contains 13 residues. The CDR3 loop is CASSLDGNTEAFF. The CDR3 nucleotides are TGTGCCAGCAGTTTAGATGGCAACACTGAAGCTTTCTTT.

The chain is built from TRBV9 and TRBJ1-2; 7 nucleotides line up with TRBD1. Per germline, CDR1 SGDLS and CDR2 YYNGEE. The CDR3 totals 15 residues. The V gene end was trimmed by 5 bases and the J gene end by 5 bases; junction bases not matched to a gene: 12. The chain's CDR3 is CASRANAGQVYGYTF. For the CDR3, the DNA is TGTGCCAGCAGGGCTAATGCCGGACAGGTTTATGGCTACACCTTC.

This sequence joins TRBV11-3 and TRBJ2-3, with TRBD2 as a possible D gene (7 bases). V lost 1 base to trimming and J lost 6 bases, with 14 bases between them. This CDR3 region has 15 residues. The germline gives CDR1 SGHNT, CDR2 YENEEA. CDR3 nucleotides: TGTGCCAGCAGCTTAGTGAGGCGGGGGCCCGATACGCAGTATTTT. This codes for CASSLVRRGPDTQYF.

J is TRBJ1-2 and V is TRBV27; D is possibly TRBD1 (6 bases). Trimming took off 2 bases at V and 2 bases at J, with 15 bases between the two ends. From germline, CDR1 is MNHEY and CDR2 SMNVEV (reference sequence). The CDR3 runs to 16 residues. The chain's CDR3 is CASSLTAGVPNYGYTF. The CDR3 DNA reads as TGTGCCAGCAGTTTAACGGCAGGGGTTCCCAACTATGGCTACACCTTC.

J is TRBJ1-1 and V is TRBV27, with 7 bases aligning to TRBD1. Germline values: CDR1 MNHEY, CDR2 SMNVEV (reference sequence). V gave up 8 bases and J gave up 1 base; unmatched junction bases: 4. The CDR3 has 13 residues. This CDR3 reads CASQTGRNTEAFF. For the CDR3, the DNA is TGTGCCAGCCAGACAGGGCGGAACACTGAAGCTTTCTTT.

This clone appeared many times. V is TRBV29-1 and J is TRBJ1-2; D uncertain. Trimming removed 6 bases from V and 8 bases from J, with 16 bases in between. From germline, CDR1 is SQVTM and CDR2 ANQGSEA. CDR3 length: 12 amino acids. CDR3 DNA sequence: TGCAGCGTCCGTTCGTCGGGAGAGGGCTACACCTTC. It codes for CSVRSSGEGYTF.

This rearrangement joins TRBV7-2 to TRBJ1-5; D is unclear. The CDR3 is made up of 14 amino acids. Per the germline V gene, CDR1 is SGHTA and CDR2 is FQGNSA. V lost 5 bases and J lost 3, with 11 bases in between. Here the CDR3 reads CASSPFQNNQPQHF. As DNA, the CDR3 is TGTGCCAGCAGCCCCTTCCAGAACAATCAGCCCCAGCATTTT.

This chain uses TRBV18 with TRBJ1-1; maybe TRBD1 (5 bases). From germline, CDR1 is KGHSH and CDR2 LQKENI. Trimming cost V 1 base and J 4 bases, with 16 bases left between them. This CDR3 has 16 amino acids. This chain's CDR3 is CASSPRPPAQGTEAFF. CDR3 sequence (DNA): TGTGCCAGCTCACCACGGCCCCCGGCTCAGGGCACTGAAGCTTTCTTT.

The rearrangement links TRBV24-1 to TRBJ2-1; tentatively, D is TRBD1 (5 bases). Trimming shortened V by 6 bases and J by 5 bases, and 16 bases separated the two germline ends. Germline V gives CDR1 KGHDR, CDR2 SFDVKD. There are 15 residues in the CDR3. The CDR3: CATSYSRDSNNEQFF. Written as DNA, the CDR3 is TGTGCCACCAGTTACAGCCGCGACAGTAACAATGAGCAGTTCTTC.

The genes are TRBV6-2 or TRBV6-3 and TRBJ2-7; 11 bases agree with TRBD2. This CDR3 has 14 amino acids. With 5 bases clipped from V and 6 bases from J, the junction kept 6 bases outside the gene matches. The V gene's germline CDR1 is MNHEY and CDR2 SVGEGT. CDR3 in amino acids: CASSPGTSGLEQYF. DNA of the CDR3: TGTGCCAGCAGTCCCGGGACTAGCGGTCTCGAGCAGTACTTC.

V usage is TRBV5-1 and J usage is TRBJ2-1, with 10 bases matching TRBD2. The CDR3 has 18 amino acids. Germline trimming cut 1 base from V and 8 bases from J; bases unmatched to any gene: 15. Germline assignment: CDR1 SGHRS and CDR2 YFSETQ. DNA of the CDR3: TGCGCCAGCAGCTTGTCTAGCGGGGGCTCCCCCCGTCCCGATGAGCAGTTCTTC. Translating it yields CASSLSSGGSPRPDEQFF.

The V gene is TRBV5-4, the J gene TRBJ1-1; unclear D gene. Germline assignment: CDR1 SGHNT and CDR2 YYREEE (reference sequence). The CDR3 loop spans 14 amino acids. The V gene lost 1 base and the J gene lost 0 bases, with 7 bases spanning the gap. The CDR3: CASSLTAMNTEAFF. The CDR3 nucleotides are TGTGCCAGCAGCTTGACCGCTATGAACACTGAAGCTTTCTTT.

This rearrangement joins TRBV29-1 to TRBJ1-1; the match to TRBD1 covers 7 bases. Germline V gene data show CDR1 as SQVTM and CDR2 as ANQGSEA. There are 12 residues in the CDR3. The junction had 3 bases not matched to a gene; V was cut back by 6 bases and J by 2 bases. The CDR3 here is CSVRGPNTEAFF. CDR3 in DNA: TGCAGCGTGAGGGGGCCCAACACTGAAGCTTTCTTT.

The rearrangement joins TRBV25-1 to TRBJ1-5; the D is unclear. The germline V and J ends were trimmed by 8 bases and 3 bases, with 14 bases remaining between them. CDR3 size: 14 residues. Per germline, CDR1 MGHDK and CDR2 SYGVNS. The CDR3 spells CASSPGQPNQPQHF. CDR3 nucleotide sequence: TGTGCCAGCTCCCCGGGTCAGCCCAATCAGCCCCAGCATTTT.

The rearrangement joins TRBV7-2 to TRBJ2-7; 11 positions match TRBD2. Germline V gene sequence: CDR1 SGHTA, CDR2 FQGNSA. V was clipped by 4 bases and J by 3 bases; unmatched bases: 5. The CDR3 extends over 15 amino acids. CDR3 sequence (DNA): TGTGCCAGCAGCTCTCTGGGACTAGCGGTCTACGAGCAGTACTTC. Protein product: CASSSLGLAVYEQYF.

The chain couples TRBV24-1 to TRBJ1-2; 7 bases fit TRBD1. CDR1 KGHDR and CDR2 SFDVKD come from the germline V gene. Germline trimming cut 9 bases from V and 10 bases from J; bases unmatched to any gene: 7. The CDR3 consists of 11 residues. The CDR3 loop reads CATRSRGNYTF. The CDR3 DNA sequence: TGTGCCACCCGAAGCAGGGGGAACTACACCTTC.

This sequence joins TRBV6-5 and TRBJ1-1, with D tentatively TRBD1 (5 bases). This CDR3 spans 15 amino acids. Germline CDR1 and CDR2: MNHEY and SVGAGI. The V end lost 0 bases, the J end lost 0 bases, and 8 bases lay between the germline ends. CDR3 sequence (DNA): TGTGCCAGCAGTTACTCACAGGCAATGAACACTGAAGCTTTCTTT. This translates into CASSYSQAMNTEAFF.

The chain has TRBV6-5 and TRBJ2-1, with 7 bases matching TRBD1. The CDR3 spans 16 residues. Germline lookup yields CDR1 MNHEY and CDR2 SVGAGI. V lost 2 bases, J lost 2 bases, and 6 bases stayed unmatched. The CDR3 protein is CASSYLDRVPYNEQFF. The CDR3 DNA sequence: TGTGCCAGCAGTTACCTTGACAGGGTACCCTACAATGAGCAGTTCTTC.

This clone showed up just once. The chain joins TRBV19 to TRBJ1-2, with 9 bases identical to TRBD1. Germline V lookup: CDR1 LNHDA, CDR2 SQIVND (reference sequence). V lost 6 bases, J lost 6 bases, and 8 bases stayed unmatched. The CDR3 totals 14 residues. The CDR3 protein is CASSTGTGLNGYTF. The DNA for the CDR3 is TGTGCCAGTAGCACCGGGACAGGGCTTAATGGCTACACCTTC. Based on the CDR3 plus reference TRBV19 and TRBJ1-2, the full variable domain is DGGITQSPKYLFRKEGQNVTLSCEQNLNHDAMYWYRQDPGQGLRLIYYSQIVNDFQKGDIAEGYSVSREKKESFPLTVTSAQKNPTAFYLCASSTGTGLNGYTFGSGTRLTVV.

V gene TRBV7-2 combines with J gene TRBJ1-2; 7 bases align to TRBD1. The ends lost 7 bases at V and 4 bases at J; junction bases unmatched: 12. The germline gives CDR1 SGHTA, CDR2 FQGNSA. The length of the CDR3 is 15 residues. The CDR3 nucleotides read TGTGCCAGCACCCCCTACCCGACAGGGACCTATGGCTACACCTTC. Amino acid sequence: CASTPYPTGTYGYTF.

The chain combines TRBV5-1 with TRBJ2-5; D unresolved. This CDR3 is built from 14 residues. The V and J ends lost 4 bases and 0 bases respectively, with 10 bases between them. CDR1 and CDR2 from the germline V gene are SGHRS and YFSETQ. CDR3 nucleotide sequence: TGCGCCAGCAGCGCTTCGTCGGACCAAGAGACCCAGTACTTC. It yields the protein CASSASSDQETQYF.

As regards this clone: Because the CDR3's place on the DNA is in doubt, the DNA is left out and the CDR3 is given as listed by TCRdb. CDR3 region: CASGFGQGYEQYF. The chain carries TRBV7-9 and TRBJ2-7; the table's D gene call, TRBD1, was not cross checked with the DNA. Germline values: CDR1 SEHNR, CDR2 FQNEAQ (reference sequence). The length of the CDR3 is 13 amino acids, counting both ends.

This rearrangement joins TRBV5-4 to TRBJ2-5; no clear D. The germline V and J ends were trimmed by 3 bases and 5 bases, with 11 bases remaining between them. This CDR3 spans 13 amino acids. In germline, CDR1 is SGHNT, CDR2 YYREEE (reference sequence). As DNA, the CDR3 is TGTGCCAGCAGCTCCCCGAGCGAGGAGACCCAGTACTTC. This gives the protein CASSSPSEETQYF. Using reference TRBV5-4 and TRBJ2-5 for the parts outside the CDR3, the full variable domain is ETGVTQSPTHLIKTRGQQVTLRCSSQSGHNTVSWYQQALGQGPQFIFQYYREEENGRGNFPPRFSGLQFPNYSSELNVNALELDDSALYLCASSSPSEETQYFGPGTRLLVL.

The V call is TRBV3-1 (or the pseudogene TRBV3-2), the J call TRBJ2-2; the D gene is possibly TRBD2 (6 bases). In germline, CDR1 is LGHDT, CDR2 YNNKEL (reference sequence). The CDR3 runs to 17 residues. V gave up 5 bases and J gave up 1 base, with 17 bases separating them. The CDR3 region has the DNA TGTGCCAGCAGCTCATTCCTGGGGGGAAAGAACACCGGGGAGCTGTTTTTT. It codes for CASSSFLGGKNTGELFF.

The genes are TRBV4-2 and TRBJ1-2, with 7 nucleotides matching TRBD1. The germline V gene has CDR1 LGHNA and CDR2 YNFKEQ. J was trimmed by 6 bases and V by 4 bases; bases with no gene match: 5. The CDR3 has 13 amino acids. The CDR3 region is CASSPSQGDGYTF. The CDR3 DNA reads TGTGCCAGCAGCCCCTCGCAGGGGGATGGCTACACCTTC.

The V gene is TRBV2, the J gene TRBJ2-2, with 8 bases identical to TRBD2. The CDR3 covers 16 residues. Germline-derived CDR1 and CDR2 are SNHLY and FYNNEI. The junction had 1 base not matched to a gene; V was cut back by 1 base and J by 0 bases. The CDR3 loop reads CASSEELAANTGELFF. CDR3 nucleotides: TGTGCCAGCAGTGAAGAACTAGCGGCGAACACCGGGGAGCTGTTTTTT.

This chain links TRBV9 with TRBJ2-1, with D unclear. The CDR3 sequence is 17 residues long. With 0 bases removed from V and 0 bases from J, the gap between germline ends came to 13 bases. CDR1 is SGDLS, CDR2 YYNGEE, per germline. The CDR3 DNA follows: TGTGCCAGCAGCGTAGGTGGCGGATTGAGCTCCTACAATGAGCAGTTCTTC. Protein: CASSVGGGLSSYNEQFF.

The rearrangement links TRBV23-1 to TRBJ1-1; D unclear. TRBV23-1 is an ORF for which the function is uncertain. This CDR3 is built from 14 residues. Trimming cost V 1 base and J 4 bases, with 10 bases left between them. CDR3 sequence: CASSQYVASTEAFF. In DNA, the CDR3 is TGCGCCAGCAGTCAATACGTGGCCTCCACTGAAGCTTTCTTT.

The chain has TRBV19 and TRBJ1-2, with 7 bases lining up with TRBD1. V was clipped by 5 bases and J by 5 bases; unmatched bases: 5. This CDR3 is built from 13 residues. The V gene's germline CDR1 is LNHDA and CDR2 SQIVND (reference sequence). CDR3 sequence reads: CASSVGQAYGYTF. CDR3 nucleotides: TGTGCCAGTAGTGTAGGACAGGCTTATGGCTACACCTTC. Full variable domain (remainder filled in from reference TRBV19 and TRBJ1-2): DGGITQSPKYLFRKEGQNVTLSCEQNLNHDAMYWYRQDPGQGLRLIYYSQIVNDFQKGDIAEGYSVSREKKESFPLTVTSAQKNPTAFYLCASSVGQAYGYTFGSGTRLTVV.

The chain joins TRBV6-5 to TRBJ2-4, with D uncertain. The CDR3 loop spans 15 amino acids. Trimming took 10 bases from V and 1 from J, leaving 17 bases between them. Per the germline V gene, CDR1 is MNHEY and CDR2 is SVGAGI. The CDR3 region has the DNA TGTGCCACCACCCCTACCGTGATCGCCAAAAACATTCAGTACTTC. The encoded protein is CATTPTVIAKNIQYF.